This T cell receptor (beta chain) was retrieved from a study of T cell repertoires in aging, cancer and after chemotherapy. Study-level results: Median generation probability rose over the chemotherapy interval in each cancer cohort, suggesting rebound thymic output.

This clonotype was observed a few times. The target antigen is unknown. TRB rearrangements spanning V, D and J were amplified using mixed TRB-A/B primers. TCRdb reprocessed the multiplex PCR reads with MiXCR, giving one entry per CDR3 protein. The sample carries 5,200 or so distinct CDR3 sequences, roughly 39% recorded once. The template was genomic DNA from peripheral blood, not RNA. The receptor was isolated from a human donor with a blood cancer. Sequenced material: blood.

The CDR3 DNA sequence: TGTGCCAGCAGTTTAGGTCTAAAGGGTCGTCAGTTCTTC. The encoded protein is CASSLGLKGRQFF. The chain employs TRBV12-3 or TRBV12-4 and TRBJ2-1; no clear D. The germline V and J ends were trimmed by 1 base and 13 bases, with 14 bases remaining between them. The CDR3 spans 13 residues.